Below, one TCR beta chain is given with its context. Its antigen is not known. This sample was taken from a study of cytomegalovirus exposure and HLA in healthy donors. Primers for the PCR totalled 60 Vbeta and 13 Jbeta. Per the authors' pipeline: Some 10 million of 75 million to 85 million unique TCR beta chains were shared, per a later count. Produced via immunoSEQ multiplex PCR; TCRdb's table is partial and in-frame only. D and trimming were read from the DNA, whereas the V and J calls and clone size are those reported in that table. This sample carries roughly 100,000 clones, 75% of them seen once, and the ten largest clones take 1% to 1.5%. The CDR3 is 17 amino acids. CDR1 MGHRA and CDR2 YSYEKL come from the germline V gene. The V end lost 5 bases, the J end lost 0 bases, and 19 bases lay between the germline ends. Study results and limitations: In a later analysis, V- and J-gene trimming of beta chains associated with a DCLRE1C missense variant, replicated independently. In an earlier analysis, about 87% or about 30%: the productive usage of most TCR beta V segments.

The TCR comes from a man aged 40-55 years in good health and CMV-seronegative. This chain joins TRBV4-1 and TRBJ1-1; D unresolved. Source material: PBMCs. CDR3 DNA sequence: TGCGCCAGCAGCTCTCGACGTACTCGCGGCATGAACACTGAAGCTTTCTTT. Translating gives CASSSRRTRGMNTEAFF.